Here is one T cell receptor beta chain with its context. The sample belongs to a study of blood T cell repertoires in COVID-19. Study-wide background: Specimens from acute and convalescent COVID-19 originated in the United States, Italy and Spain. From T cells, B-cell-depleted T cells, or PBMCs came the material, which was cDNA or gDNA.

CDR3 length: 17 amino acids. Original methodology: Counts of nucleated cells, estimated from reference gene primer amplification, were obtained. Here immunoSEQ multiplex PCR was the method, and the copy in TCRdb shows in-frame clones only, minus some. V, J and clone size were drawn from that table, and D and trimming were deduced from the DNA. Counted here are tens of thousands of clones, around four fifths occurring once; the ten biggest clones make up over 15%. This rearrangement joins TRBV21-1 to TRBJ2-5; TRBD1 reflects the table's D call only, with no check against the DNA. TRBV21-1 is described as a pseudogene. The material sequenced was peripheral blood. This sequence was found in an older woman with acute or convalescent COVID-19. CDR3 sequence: CASSKNRTGGAEETQYF. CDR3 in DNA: TGTGCCAGCAGCAAAAACCGGACAGGGGGCGCGGAGGAGACCCAGTACTTC.